This TCR beta chain was identified in a study of PD-L1 blockade in urothelial cancer (dated by TCRdb to 2017 to 2019). For the wider study: About 85% of the 29 patients were males with bladder-origin urothelial cancer, and about 60% of the 29 reported a prior smoking history. Blood samples were analyzed at two time points: 3 weeks after treatment start (second dose) and 6 weeks after treatment start. An ECOG performance status of 0 or 1 was recorded for the patients, and 0 to 3 prior chemotherapy regimens had been received by the patients. Somatic, immune and clinical correlates of response to PD-L1 blockade with atezolizumab in urothelial cancer were the focus of an exploratory multi-omic analysis. Pretreatment tumor samples, along with matched peripheral blood serially collected before and after atezolizumab treatment, were subjected to TCR sequencing. Around 30 patients had pretreatment blood TCR-seq, some 25 had at least one posttreatment blood collection, and some 25 had tumor TCR-seq. Blood samples yielded a median of around 140,000 T cells and tens of thousands of unique TCRs, with median clonality around 0.083. Roughly ten patients achieved durable clinical benefit and approximately 19 did not. In the same patients, pretreatment tumors underwent whole exome sequencing and RNA sequencing in addition to TCR sequencing. Durable clinical benefit was defined as progression-free survival longer than 6 months, and TCR features were also tested against progression-free and overall survival.

Beyond this particular receptor, the publication reports: Because the sample size was small (n of about 30) and many of the analyses were exploratory, the results are meant to be hypothesis-generating. Improved progression-free and overall survival was found to be associated with pretreatment peripheral blood TCR clonality below the median. Greater expansion of tumor-associated TCR clones in peripheral blood 3 weeks after the start of treatment was observed in patients with durable benefit (n ≈ 24, p = 0.022).

Each PCR received spiked-in synthetic TCR analog templates so that absolute template abundance could be estimated from read counts. The immunoSEQ assay was used to amplify TCRbeta CDR3 regions from genomic DNA with bias-controlled V and J gene primers. Sequencing of rearranged TCRbeta segments was performed at approximately 20X coverage. The published analysis was carried out like this. Sequencing errors were corrected by clustering, and CDR3s were annotated against IMGT so that V, D and J genes could be assigned. Out-of-frame and stop-codon sequences were excluded, and only productive TCRbeta rearrangements were used in downstream analyses. To compute clonality, Shannon entropy was normalized by the log of the number of unique productive sequences and then subtracted from one. Fisher's exact test with Benjamini-Hochberg correction, at a threshold of adjusted p below 0.01, was used to find clones that differed between time points or between blood and tumor. The table was pulled from immuneACCESS by TCRdb, which kept in-frame rearrangements only. Such tables lose some clones; where checked, under half of the loss comes from unresolved V genes, and the rest has no known cause. V, J and clone size derive from that table, while D and trimming were established from the DNA sequence. The sample includes about 45,000 clones, with 70% to 90% observed a single time. The ten largest clones capture roughly 25% of the sample.

The intended sense of this specimen's time point label: pretreatment peripheral blood. The Qiagen DNeasy Blood extraction kit was used to purify genomic DNA from total PBMCs and tumor samples. PBMCs were collected pretreatment and during treatment and were isolated and stored as previously described. Turning to this clone: Its specific antigen is unknown. Nothing much larger sits one base from this clone, and base qualities are not available.

The V end gives up 6 bases and the J end 6 bases, leaving 9 bases in the junction not matched to a gene. CDR1 and CDR2 were assigned from the germline V gene as SGDLS and YYNGEE. The CDR3 starts with the cysteine, ends with the phenylalanine, and has 14 residues. The sequence is cut down to CDR3 DNA, 42 bases in frame from base 1. The sample in question was PBMCs, obtained around atezolizumab (anti-PD-L1) treatment. The rearrangement joined TRBV9 to TRBJ2-1; TRBD2 aligns with 7 central bases. This TCR came from a donor older than 35 with urothelial cancer. The DNA sequence is as follows: TGTGCCAGCAACCCTAGCGGTCATGCCAATGAGCAGTTCTTC. Protein translation: CASNPSGHANEQFF.